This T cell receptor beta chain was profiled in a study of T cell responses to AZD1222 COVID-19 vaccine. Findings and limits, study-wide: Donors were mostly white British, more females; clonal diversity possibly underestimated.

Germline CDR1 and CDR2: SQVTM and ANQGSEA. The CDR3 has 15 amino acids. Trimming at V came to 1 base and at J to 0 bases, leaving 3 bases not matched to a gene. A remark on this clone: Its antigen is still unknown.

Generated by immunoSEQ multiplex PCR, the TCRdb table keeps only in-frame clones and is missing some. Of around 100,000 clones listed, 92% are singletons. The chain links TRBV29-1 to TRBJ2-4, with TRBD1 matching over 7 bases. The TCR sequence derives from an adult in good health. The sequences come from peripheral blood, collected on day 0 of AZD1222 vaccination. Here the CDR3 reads CSVEGDSTAKNIQYF. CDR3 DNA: TGCAGCGTTGAAGGGGACAGTACAGCCAAAAACATTCAGTACTTC. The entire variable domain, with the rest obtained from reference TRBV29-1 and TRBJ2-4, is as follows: SAVISQKPSRDICQRGTSLTIQCQVDSQVTMMFWYRQQPGQSLTLIATANQGSEATYESGFVIDKFPISRPNLTFSTLTVSNMSPEDSSIYLCSVEGDSTAKNIQYFGAGTRLSVL.